The rows below give T cell receptor beta chains drawn from one sample of a study of post-analysis software for immune sequencing data. TCRdb fed the PCR reads into MiXCR, producing one record per CDR3 protein. The sample has about half a million distinct CDR3 sequences; under 40% are singletons. The source material was blood. The receptors originated from a girl aged 2 to 17 with multiple sclerosis. Each CDR3 is given with its conserved first and last residue. A D gene is named only where the DNA matches it firmly. Rows give clone size only sometimes, using once, few, many, or a class for an expanded clone.

CATTGAGNSQPQHF,TGTGCCACCACAGGGGCGGGAAACAGCCAGCCCCAGCATTTT,few,TRBD1,TRBV6-1,TRBJ1-5
CSVASGGQGTDTRYF,TGCAGCGTCGCTAGCGGGGGGCAAGGCACAGATACGCGGTATTTT,NA,TRBD2,TRBV29-1,TRBJ2-3
CASSPPASDTQYF,TGTGCCAGCAGCCCACCCGCCTCGGATACGCAGTATTTT,few,NA,TRBV7-3,TRBJ2-3
CASSQQIQGSQETQYF,TGTGCCAGCAGTCAACAAATACAGGGGTCCCAAGAGACCCAGTACTTC,NA,TRBD1,TRBV28,TRBJ2-5
CASSLLPPGQGGYEQYF,TGTGCCAGCAGCTTACTTCCACCGGGACAGGGCGGGTACGAGCAGTACTTC,NA,TRBD1,TRBV7-9,TRBJ2-7
CASSLRGFADTQYF,TGTGCCAGCAGCTTACGAGGTTTTGCAGATACGCAGTATTTT,NA,NA,TRBV11-1,TRBJ2-3
CASSLTGGPSTDTQYF,TGCGCCAGCAGCCTTACGGGGGGGCCCTCCACAGATACGCAGTATTTT,NA,TRBD2,TRBV4-1,TRBJ2-3
CASSFGTANYGYTF,TGTGCCAGCTCGTTCGGGACAGCAAACTATGGCTACACCTTC,NA,TRBD1,TRBV18,TRBJ1-2
CASSGRLNQPQHF,TGCGCCAGCAGTGGCAGATTAAATCAGCCCCAGCATTTT,few,NA,TRBV4-1,TRBJ1-5
CSASGQGAHYGYTF,TGCAGTGCTAGTGGGCAGGGGGCACACTATGGCTACACCTTC,few,TRBD1,TRBV20-1,TRBJ1-2
CAGGALSYEQYF,TGCGCAGGGGGGGCGCTCTCCTACGAGCAGTACTTC,many,NA,TRBV20-1,TRBJ2-7
CASSDWQASYNEQFF,TGTGCCAGCAGTGACTGGCAGGCCTCCTACAATGAGCAGTTCTTC,few,NA,TRBV6-4,TRBJ2-1
CASSLMGEQAYEQYF,TGTGCCAGCAGCCTAATGGGGGAGCAGGCCTACGAGCAGTACTTC,few,NA,TRBV27,TRBJ2-7
CASSRVGTGVENEQFF,TGTGCCAGCAGTCGAGTGGGGACAGGGGTGGAGAATGAGCAGTTCTTC,NA,TRBD1,TRBV3-1,TRBJ2-1
CASSSLRGGQASTGELFF,TGTGCCAGCAGCTCCCTTCGCGGGGGACAGGCGAGCACCGGGGAGCTGTTTTTT,NA,NA,TRBV11-2,TRBJ2-2
CASWGTGPNEQYF,TGTGCCAGCTGGGGGACAGGGCCCAACGAGCAGTACTTC,few,TRBD1,TRBV6-6,TRBJ2-7
CASSSDRANEQFF,TGTGCCAGCTCATCGGACAGGGCTAATGAGCAGTTCTTC,NA,TRBD1,TRBV18,TRBJ2-1
CASSPGLNTEAFF,TGCGCCAGCAGTCCGGGGTTGAACACTGAAGCTTTCTTT,NA,NA,TRBV10-1,TRBJ1-1
CAISESSGQGTQYF,TGTGCCATCAGTGAGAGTTCGGGACAGGGGACCCAGTACTTC,many,TRBD1,TRBV10-3,TRBJ2-5
CASSQNRGGGNQPQHF,TGTGCCAGCAGCCAAAACAGGGGAGGGGGCAATCAGCCCCAGCATTTT,NA,TRBD1,TRBV6-6,TRBJ1-5